This TCR beta chain was obtained from a study of T cells after yellow fever vaccination. Study results and limitations: From the bulk population, abundant clonotypes could contaminate and appear within FACS-sorted repertoires. The booster saw the reappearance of most primary-vaccination clones (96% CD4, roughly 90% CD8).

TCRdb reprocessed the 5' RACE reads via MiXCR and lists one record per CDR3 protein. The sample yields 500,000 to 650,000 distinct CDR3 sequences, roughly 12% seen once. This clonotype was picked up a small number of times. The antigen remains undetermined. The CDR3 length is 13 residues. CDR1 KGHDR and CDR2 SFDVKD come from the germline V gene. The V end was cut by 5 bases, the J end by 4 bases, with 11 bases between. This chain joins TRBV24-1 and TRBJ2-7; a weak D match, TRBD1 (5 bases). The sequenced sample was PBMCs, obtained on the day of the yellow fever booster vaccination. The TCR originated in a man aged 25 to 40 who received the YFV17D yellow fever vaccine. CDR3 residues: CATSAGSGYEQYF. The CDR3 nucleotides read TGTGCCACCAGTGCAGGTTCAGGGTACGAGCAGTACTTC.